Listed below are T cell receptor beta chains from one sample, sequenced in a study of blood T cell repertoires in COVID-19. The data were produced by immunoSEQ multiplex PCR, yet TCRdb's version contains in-frame clones alone and is incomplete. The repertoire holds about 18,000 clones, with about nine tenths as singletons. Sequenced material: peripheral blood. These receptors were collected from a human donor in a cohort sampled during active COVID-19. The CDR3 runs from the conserved cysteine through the conserved F or W. A D gene is named only where the DNA matches it firmly. Not every row has a clone size; where given, it reads once, few, many or a size class.

d_call	clone_size	v_call	j_call	cdr3_aa	cdr3_nt
TRBD2	NA	TRBV5-1	TRBJ2-1	CASRLLAGGPYNEQFF	TGCGCCAGCAGACTCCTGGCGGGGGGCCCTTACAATGAGCAGTTCTTC
NA	NA	TRBV19	TRBJ2-1	CASSNRERVNEQFF	TGTGCCAGTAGCAACAGGGAGAGGGTCAATGAGCAGTTCTTC
NA	few	TRBV6-2/TRBV6-3	TRBJ1-5	CASSYSGYSNQPQHF	TGTGCCAGCAGTTACTCGGGCTATAGCAATCAGCCCCAGCATTTT
TRBD2	NA	TRBV3-1/TRBV3-2	TRBJ2-5	CASSQEGLAGAGGETQYF	TGTGCCAGCAGCCAAGAGGGACTAGCGGGAGCGGGAGGCGAGACCCAGTACTTC
TRBD1	NA	TRBV28	TRBJ1-2	CASGRQGVRGYTF	TGTGCCAGCGGGAGACAGGGAGTCAGGGGCTACACCTTC
NA	NA	TRBV6-5	TRBJ2-5	CASTPYPGQGETQYF	TGTGCCAGCACCCCCTACCCTGGGCAGGGGGAGACCCAGTACTTC
TRBD1	once	TRBV5-1	TRBJ2-7	CASSLGGTGELVEQYF	TGCGCCAGCAGCTTGGGGGGGACAGGGGAACTTGTCGAGCAGTACTTC
TRBD1	few	TRBV6-6	TRBJ1-4	CASSPGQGFGKLFF	TGTGCCAGCTCGCCGGGACAGGGTTTTGGAAAACTGTTTTTT
NA	NA	TRBV30	TRBJ1-4	CAWSVRGSKEKLFF	TGTGCCTGGAGTGTAAGGGGAAGTAAGGAAAAACTGTTTTTT
TRBD1	NA	TRBV9	TRBJ2-3	CASSAAGTGFVDTQYF	TGTGCCAGCAGCGCCGCTGGGACAGGTTTTGTAGATACGCAGTATTTT
TRBD1	NA	TRBV19	TRBJ1-1	CASNPSRDRGTEAFF	TGTGCCAGCAATCCCTCTCGGGACAGGGGCACTGAAGCTTTCTTT
TRBD1	few	TRBV11-3	TRBJ2-2	CASSNRGQTGELFF	TGTGCCAGCAGCAACAGGGGGCAGACCGGGGAGCTGTTTTTT
NA	NA	TRBV5-3	TRBJ1-5	CARSPCGGRVSNQPQHF	TGTGCCAGAAGCCCATGCGGGGGTAGGGTTAGCAATCAGCCCCAGCATTTT
NA	once	TRBV30	TRBJ2-5	CAWRRMAGPQETQYF	TGTGCCTGGAGGAGAATGGCAGGGCCCCAAGAGACCCAGTACTTC
TRBD1	NA	TRBV3-1/TRBV3-2	TRBJ2-7	CASSRSGGSYEQYF	TGTGCCAGCAGCCGGTCAGGGGGCTCCTACGAGCAGTACTTC
NA	NA	TRBV7-9	TRBJ2-1	CASSLDGGRHNEQFF	TGTGCCAGCAGCTTAGATGGCGGTAGGCACAATGAGCAGTTCTTC
NA	NA	TRBV28	TRBJ1-4	CASSSEGSTNEKLFF	TGTGCCAGCAGTTCCGAGGGCTCAACTAATGAAAAACTGTTTTTT
NA	NA	TRBV4-1	TRBJ2-1	CASSQVGPGQWQFF	TGCGCCAGCAGCCAAGTGGGACCAGGACAGTGGCAGTTCTTC
TRBD1	NA	TRBV5-1	TRBJ2-7	CASSLEGTGIYEQYF	TGCGCCAGCAGCTTGGAGGGGACAGGAATCTACGAGCAGTACTTC
NA	NA	TRBV19	TRBJ1-6	CASTGGGHSPLHF	TGTGCCAGTACCGGCGGGGGGCATTCACCCCTCCACTTT